This entry is about one TCR beta chain. What it recognizes is unknown. MiXCR, applied by TCRdb to the RT-PCR reads, yields one record per CDR3 protein. The sample includes approximately 530,000 distinct CDR3 sequences, 6.5% to 8% seen only once; the top ten take 10% to 15%. The V gene lost 0 bases and the J gene lost 0 bases, with 9 bases spanning the gap. Germline CDR1 LGHNA, CDR2 YSLEER. This CDR3 contains 17 residues. The record originates from a study of response to subunit inactivated influenza vaccine. Notes on the study in general: The authors proposed limited new T cell recruitment per seasonal influenza vaccination.

The clonotype comes from a man aged 50-75 years who received an inactivated influenza vaccine. The chain links TRBV4-3 to TRBJ2-6; D not resolved. This material consisted of PBMCs from blood, taken about 24 months after vaccination. The CDR3 bases are TGCGCCAGCAGCCAAGAGGGTCGAGGCTCTGGGGCCAACGTCCTGACTTTC. Translated: CASSQEGRGSGANVLTF.